This T cell receptor beta chain was captured by sequencing in a study of blood T cell repertoires in COVID-19. Study summary: Specimens from acute and convalescent COVID-19 originated in the United States, Italy and Spain. T cells, B-cell-depleted T cells, or PBMCs supplied cDNA or gDNA.

This CDR3 has 13 residues. From germline, CDR1 is ENHRY and CDR2 SYGVKD. Between the trimmed V and J ends, which lost 6 bases and 2 bases, there was a span of 10 bases. How the authors handled the data: For nucleated cells, counts were estimated from reference gene primer amplification. Produced via immunoSEQ multiplex PCR; TCRdb's table is partial and in-frame only. V, J and clone size derive from that table, while D and trimming were established from the DNA sequence. The sample holds over 140,000 clones; over 60% are singletons and the top ten take roughly 8.6%. This TCR was recovered from a woman in her 50s with active or convalescent COVID-19. Input material: peripheral blood. The chain recombines TRBV10-3 with TRBJ1-1, with D maybe TRBD1 (5 bases). The CDR3 spells CAIRPGDNTEAFF. The DNA for the CDR3 is TGTGCCATCAGGCCGGGGGACAACACTGAAGCTTTCTTT.